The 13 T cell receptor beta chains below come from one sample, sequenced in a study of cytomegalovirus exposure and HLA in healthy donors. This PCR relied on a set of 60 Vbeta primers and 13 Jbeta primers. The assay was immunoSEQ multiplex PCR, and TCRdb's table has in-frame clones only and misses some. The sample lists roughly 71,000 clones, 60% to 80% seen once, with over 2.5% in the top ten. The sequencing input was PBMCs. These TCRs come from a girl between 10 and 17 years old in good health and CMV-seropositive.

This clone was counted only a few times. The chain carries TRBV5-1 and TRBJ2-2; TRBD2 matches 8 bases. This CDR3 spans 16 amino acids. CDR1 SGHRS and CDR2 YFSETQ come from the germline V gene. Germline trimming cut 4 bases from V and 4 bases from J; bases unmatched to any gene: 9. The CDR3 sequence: CASSLGGTSGTGELFF. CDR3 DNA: TGCGCCAGCAGCCTCGGGGGGACTAGTGGCACCGGGGAGCTGTTTTTT.

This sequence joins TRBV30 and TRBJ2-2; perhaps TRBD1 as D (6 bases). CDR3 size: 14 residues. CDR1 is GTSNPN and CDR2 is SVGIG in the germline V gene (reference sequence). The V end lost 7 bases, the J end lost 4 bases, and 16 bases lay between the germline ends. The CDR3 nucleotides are TGTGCCTTGCAGGGGAGAGGGAGCACCGGGGAGCTGTTTTTT. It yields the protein CALQGRGSTGELFF.

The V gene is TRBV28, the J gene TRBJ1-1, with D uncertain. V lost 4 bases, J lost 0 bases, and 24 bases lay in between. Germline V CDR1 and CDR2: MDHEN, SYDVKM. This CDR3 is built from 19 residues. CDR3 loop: CASSYRYPKTGIMNTEAFF. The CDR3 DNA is TGTGCCAGCAGTTACCGGTACCCAAAGACTGGTATCATGAACACTGAAGCTTTCTTT.

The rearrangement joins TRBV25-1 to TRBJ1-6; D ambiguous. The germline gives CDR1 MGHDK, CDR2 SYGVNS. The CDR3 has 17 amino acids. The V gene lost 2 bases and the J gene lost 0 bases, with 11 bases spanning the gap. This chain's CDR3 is CASSERSLSSYNSPLHF. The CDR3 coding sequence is TGTGCCAGCAGTGAACGGTCACTTAGCTCCTATAATTCACCCCTCCACTTT.

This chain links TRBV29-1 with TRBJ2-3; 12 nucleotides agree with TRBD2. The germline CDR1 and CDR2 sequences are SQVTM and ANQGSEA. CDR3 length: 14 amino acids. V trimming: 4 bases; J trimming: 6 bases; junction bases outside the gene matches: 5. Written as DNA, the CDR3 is TGCAGCGTTGTGACTAGCGGGGGTCTGGATACGCAGTATTTT. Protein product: CSVVTSGGLDTQYF.

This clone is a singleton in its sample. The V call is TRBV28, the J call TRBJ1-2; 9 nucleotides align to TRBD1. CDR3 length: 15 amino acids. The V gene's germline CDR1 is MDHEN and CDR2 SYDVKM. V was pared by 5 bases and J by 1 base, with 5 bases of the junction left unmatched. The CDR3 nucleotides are TGTGCCAGCAGTAGACAGGGGGGAGTTAACTATGGCTACACCTTC. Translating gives CASSRQGGVNYGYTF.

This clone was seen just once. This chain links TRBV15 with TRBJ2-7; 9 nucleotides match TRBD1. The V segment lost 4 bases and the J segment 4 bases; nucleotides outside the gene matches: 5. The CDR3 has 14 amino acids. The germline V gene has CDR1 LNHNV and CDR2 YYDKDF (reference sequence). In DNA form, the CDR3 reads TGTGCCACCAGCACGCGGACAGGGGTGTACGAGCAGTACTTC. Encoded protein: CATSTRTGVYEQYF. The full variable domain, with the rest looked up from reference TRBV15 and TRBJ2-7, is DAMVIQNPRYQVTQFGKPVTLSCSQTLNHNVMYWYQQKSSQAPKLLFHYYDKDFNNEADTPDNFQSRRPNTSFCFLDIRSPGLGDTAMYLCATSTRTGVYEQYFGPGTRLTVT.

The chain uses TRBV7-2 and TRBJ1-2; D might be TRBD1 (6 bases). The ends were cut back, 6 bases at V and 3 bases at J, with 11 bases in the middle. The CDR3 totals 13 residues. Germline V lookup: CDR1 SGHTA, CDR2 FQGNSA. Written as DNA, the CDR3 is TGTGCCAGCAGATCAGGGGTCCACTATGGCTACACCTTC. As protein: CASRSGVHYGYTF.

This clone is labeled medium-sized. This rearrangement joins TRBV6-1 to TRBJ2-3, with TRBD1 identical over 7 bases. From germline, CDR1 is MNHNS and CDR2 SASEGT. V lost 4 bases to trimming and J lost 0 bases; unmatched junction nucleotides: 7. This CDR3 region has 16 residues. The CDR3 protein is CASSAGTDPSTDTQYF. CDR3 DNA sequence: TGTGCCAGCAGTGCCGGGACAGACCCTAGCACAGATACGCAGTATTTT.

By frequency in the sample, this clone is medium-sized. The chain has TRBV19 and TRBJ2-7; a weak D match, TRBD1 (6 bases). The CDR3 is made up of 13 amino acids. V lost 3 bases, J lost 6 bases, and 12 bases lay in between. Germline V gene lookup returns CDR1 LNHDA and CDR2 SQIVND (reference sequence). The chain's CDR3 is CASSITGYSEQYF. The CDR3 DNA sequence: TGTGCCAGTAGTATCACAGGGTATTCCGAGCAGTACTTC.

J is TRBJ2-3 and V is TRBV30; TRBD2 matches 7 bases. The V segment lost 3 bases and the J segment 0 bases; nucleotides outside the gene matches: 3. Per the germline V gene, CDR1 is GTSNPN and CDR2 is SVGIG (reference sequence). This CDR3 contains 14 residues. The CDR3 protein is CAWRGGVSTDTQYF. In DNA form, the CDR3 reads TGTGCCTGGAGGGGGGGGGTTAGCACAGATACGCAGTATTTT.

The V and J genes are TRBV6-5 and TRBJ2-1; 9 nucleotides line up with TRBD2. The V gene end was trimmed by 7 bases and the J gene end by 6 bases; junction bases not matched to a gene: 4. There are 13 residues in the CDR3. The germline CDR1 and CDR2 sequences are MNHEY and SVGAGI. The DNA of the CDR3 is TGTGCCAGCAAAGCGGGGGGAGGCAATGAGCAGTTCTTC. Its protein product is CASKAGGGNEQFF.

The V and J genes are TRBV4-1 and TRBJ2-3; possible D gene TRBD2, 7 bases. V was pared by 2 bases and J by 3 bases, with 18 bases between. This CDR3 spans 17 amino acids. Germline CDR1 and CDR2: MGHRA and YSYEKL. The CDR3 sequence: CASSQRVGGGPTDTQYF. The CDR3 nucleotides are TGCGCCAGCAGCCAAAGAGTTGGGGGGGGGCCAACAGATACGCAGTATTTT.